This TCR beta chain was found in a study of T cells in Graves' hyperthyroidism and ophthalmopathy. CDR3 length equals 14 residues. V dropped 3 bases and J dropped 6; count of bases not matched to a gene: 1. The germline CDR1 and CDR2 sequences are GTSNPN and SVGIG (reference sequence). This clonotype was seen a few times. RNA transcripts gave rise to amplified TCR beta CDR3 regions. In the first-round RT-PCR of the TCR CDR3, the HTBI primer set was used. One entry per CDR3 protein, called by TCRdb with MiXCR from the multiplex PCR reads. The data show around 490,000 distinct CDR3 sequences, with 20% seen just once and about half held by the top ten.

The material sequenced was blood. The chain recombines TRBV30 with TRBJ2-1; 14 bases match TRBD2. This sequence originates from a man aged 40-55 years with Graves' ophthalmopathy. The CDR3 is CAWRTSGGANEQFF. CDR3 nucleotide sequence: TGTGCCTGGAGGACTAGCGGGGGGGCCAATGAGCAGTTCTTC.